This T cell receptor beta chain is drawn from a study of T-cell memory formation after mild COVID-19 (dated by TCRdb to the early 2020s). As for the study more broadly: Most TCR sequence clusters were specific to one of the two donors. The cohort comprised two young, previously healthy adult volunteers, one female and one male. Longitudinal TCRalpha and TCRbeta repertoire sequencing tracked T-cell clones expanding and contracting after mild COVID-19 in a couple of donors. Broad study findings and their caveats: Contracting CD4+ clones were found mainly in CM and EM memory subsets, while CD8+ clones were enriched in EMRA. Balanced CD4/CD8 phenotypes were observed for clones contracting from day 15 to 85, whereas a bias towards CD4+ was observed for a second wave of clones expanding from day 15 to 37. Some responding clones were detected in pre-infection memory, which suggested that pre-existing cross-reactive memory T cells had joined the SARS-CoV-2 response. The second-wave clones that peaked on day 37 were not confirmed to be SARS-CoV-2 specific. The study included only a couple of mild cases, and larger cohorts that include severe cases with pre-infection samples were judged to be necessary.

Ficoll-Paque density gradient centrifugation was the method used to isolate PBMCs. The germline V and J ends show losses of 5 bases and 3 bases respectively, and no gene match explains 3 bases of the junction. From cysteine to phenylalanine, the CDR3 is 12 amino acids long. Left in the record is the CDR3 DNA by itself, 36 bases read in frame from the first base. According to the germline V gene (reference sequence), CDR1 reads DFQATT and CDR2 reads SNEGSKA. This sample was sequenced with an Illumina NovaSeq 6000. TCRalpha and TCRbeta cDNA libraries were constructed by 5'RACE with constant-segment primers, with sample barcodes and unique molecular identifiers being introduced. Trizol reagent was used to extract RNA from every sample. Library amplification was performed in two PCR steps, and a second sample barcode and Illumina TruSeq adapters were introduced in the second step. Sequencing of the libraries was done on an Illumina NovaSeq, producing 2 x 150 bp paired-end reads. Per the original workflow: With migec v1.2.7, reads were demultiplexed and then collapsed into UMI-guided consensus sequences. With mixcr v2.1.11, UMI consensuses were aligned to TRA and TRB V and J templates and assembled into clonotypes. Expanded or contracted clonotypes were those called significant by both edgeR and NoisET, with noise models trained on biological replicates. For edgeR calls, a false discovery rate-adjusted p below 0.01 and a log2 fold-change threshold of 1 were applied. As an exploratory analysis of dynamics, max-normalized trajectories of the 1000 most abundant clonotypes were examined by PCA with hierarchical clustering. The CD4 or CD8 phenotype of responding clones was assigned using the separately sequenced CD4+ and CD8+ repertoires. The raw public reads went through TCRdb reprocessing: fastp at Q25, MiXCR clone calling, in-frame beta chains kept. CDR3 protein duplicates are merged, each entry listing the most common genes and DNA. For this entry, the V and J calls and clone size follow TCRdb and not the study's own pipeline. The sample table lists about 190,000 distinct CDR3 sequences, about 16% of them with a count of one. Of the sample, around 2.4% falls within the top ten clones.

This clonotype was seen a handful of times. Its antigen remains unidentified. Per-base quality was not reported, and no clone a single base away is much larger than it. The specimen was PBMCs or a T cell subset sorted from them (not recorded which). This chain is built from TRBV20-1 and TRBJ2-7, with 8 bases aligning to TRBD1. This sequence originates from an adult woman who had mild COVID-19 (a few samples of this study predate the infection). The sample titles of this study are shuffled in the database, so cell type and time point are left out; the donor was told from shared clones. The CDR3 reads CSAGTGNYEQYF. The bases are TGCAGTGCTGGGACAGGCAACTACGAGCAGTACTTC.